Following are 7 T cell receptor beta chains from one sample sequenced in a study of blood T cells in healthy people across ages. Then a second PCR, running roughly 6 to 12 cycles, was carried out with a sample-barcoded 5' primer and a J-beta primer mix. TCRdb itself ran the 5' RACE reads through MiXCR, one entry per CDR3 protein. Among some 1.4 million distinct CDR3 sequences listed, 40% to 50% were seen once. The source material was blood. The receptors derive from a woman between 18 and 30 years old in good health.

DNA for the CDR3: TGTGCCAGCAGCCAAGCGCGAGGACAGAACCAAGAGACCCAGTACTTC. Its protein is CASSQARGQNQETQYF. The rearrangement links TRBV14 to TRBJ2-5, with D possibly matching TRBD1 (6 bases). V was trimmed by 1 base and J by 0 bases, leaving 12 bases between them. The CDR3 length is 16 residues. Germline CDR1 and CDR2: SGHDN and FVKESK.

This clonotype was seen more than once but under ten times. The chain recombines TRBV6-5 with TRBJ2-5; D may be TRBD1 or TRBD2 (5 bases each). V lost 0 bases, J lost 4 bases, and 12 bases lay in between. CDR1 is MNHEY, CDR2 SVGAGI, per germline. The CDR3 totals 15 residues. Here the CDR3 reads CASSYSPSGGETQYF. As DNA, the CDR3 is TGTGCCAGCAGTTACTCCCCGAGTGGGGGAGAGACCCAGTACTTC.

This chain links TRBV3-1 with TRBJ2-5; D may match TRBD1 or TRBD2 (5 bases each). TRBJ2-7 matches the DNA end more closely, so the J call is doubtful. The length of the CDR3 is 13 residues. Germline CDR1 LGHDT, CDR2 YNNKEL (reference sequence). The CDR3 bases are TGTGCCAGCAGCCCTGGGACCCATGGCGAGCAGTACTTC. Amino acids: CASSPGTHGEQYF.

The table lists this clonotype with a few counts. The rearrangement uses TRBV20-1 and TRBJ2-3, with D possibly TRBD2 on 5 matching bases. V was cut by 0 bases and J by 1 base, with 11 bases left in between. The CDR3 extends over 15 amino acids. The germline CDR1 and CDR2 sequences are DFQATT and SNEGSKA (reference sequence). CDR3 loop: CSARDQQRGTDTQYF. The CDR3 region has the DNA TGCAGTGCTAGAGATCAGCAGAGGGGCACAGATACGCAGTATTTT.

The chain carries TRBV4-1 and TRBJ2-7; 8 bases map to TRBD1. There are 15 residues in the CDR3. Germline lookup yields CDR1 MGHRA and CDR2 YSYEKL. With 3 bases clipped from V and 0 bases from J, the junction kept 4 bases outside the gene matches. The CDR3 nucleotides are TGCGCCAGCAGCCAGGAGGACAGGGCCTCCTACGAGCAGTACTTC. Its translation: CASSQEDRASYEQYF.

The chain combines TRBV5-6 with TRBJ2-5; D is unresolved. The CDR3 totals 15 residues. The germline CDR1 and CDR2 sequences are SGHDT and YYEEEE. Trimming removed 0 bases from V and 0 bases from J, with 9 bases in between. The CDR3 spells CASSLALSHQETQYF. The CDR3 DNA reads TGTGCCAGCAGCTTGGCCCTCTCTCACCAAGAGACCCAGTACTTC.

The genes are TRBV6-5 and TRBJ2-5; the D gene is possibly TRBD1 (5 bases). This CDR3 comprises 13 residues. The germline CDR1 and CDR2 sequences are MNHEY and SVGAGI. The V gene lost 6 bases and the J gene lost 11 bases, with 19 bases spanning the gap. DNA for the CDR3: TGTGCCAGCAGGTACCCGAAGGACAATGAGCAGTACTTC. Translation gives CASRYPKDNEQYF.